This T cell receptor (beta chain) was recorded in a study of beta chain features in type 1 diabetes. With 5 bases clipped from V and 2 bases from J, the junction kept 6 bases outside the gene matches. This CDR3 has 15 amino acids. In germline, CDR1 is MNHEY, CDR2 SMNVEV (reference sequence). Investigators reverse transcribed all isolated RNA, so they sequenced expressed TCRB transcripts. Some clones are missing from TCRdb's copy, which holds only in-frame ones; the method was immunoSEQ multiplex PCR. The sample consists of fewer than 150,000 clones, 6.9% of them appearing once. The chain combines TRBV27 with TRBJ2-3; 8 bases map to TRBD2. This clonotype originated in a woman between 25 and 40 years old in good health. Sequencing was performed on central memory CD4+ T cells from blood. CDR3 sequence (DNA): TGTGCCAGCAGTCCCGGGAGGGGCATCACAGATACGCAGTATTTT. This translates into CASSPGRGITDTQYF.